The 16 T cell receptor beta chains listed next were all sequenced from one sample in a study of blood T cell repertoires in COVID-19. TCRdb keeps only in-frame clones here, not all; method: immunoSEQ multiplex PCR. Among around 140,000 clones listed, 75% to 90% were seen once. Sequenced: peripheral blood. Every receptor here comes from a man aged 70-80 years who had recovered from COVID-19.

The chain links TRBV19 to TRBJ1-4; weak D call: TRBD1 (5 bases). CDR1 is LNHDA, CDR2 SQIVND, per germline (reference sequence). The CDR3 totals 15 residues. Trimming cost V 5 bases and J 3 bases, with 13 bases left between them. CDR3 sequence (DNA): TGTGCCAGTAGTTCTCAAGGGGCAGCTAATGAAAAACTGTTTTTT. Its translation is CASSSQGAANEKLFF.

This clone was seen ten or more times. The DNA for the CDR3 is TGTGCCAGCAGTCCCGACAGAGAGGATACGCAGTATTTT. Its translation is CASSPDREDTQYF. The gene calls are TRBV6-5 and TRBJ2-3; maybe TRBD1 (5 bases). This CDR3 has 13 amino acids. Germline V gene sequence: CDR1 MNHEY, CDR2 SVGAGI. Trimming removed 5 bases from V and 6 bases from J, with 12 bases in between.

This rearrangement joins TRBV19 to TRBJ2-5; TRBD2 might be the D (5 bases). Germline CDR1 reads LNHDA; CDR2 reads SQIVND (reference sequence). Trimming shortened V by 3 bases and J by 2 bases, and 13 bases separated the two germline ends. CDR3 length: 15 amino acids. CDR3 sequence reads: CASSINSGRQETQYF. The CDR3 nucleotides are TGTGCCAGTAGTATTAACTCGGGAAGGCAAGAGACCCAGTACTTC.

The rearrangement joins TRBV4-1 to TRBJ2-2, with D perhaps matching TRBD2 (6 bases). Deletions cut 1 base from V and 2 bases from J, with 14 bases between. Looked up from germline, CDR1 is MGHRA and CDR2 is YSYEKL. This CDR3 has 17 residues. The CDR3 region is CASSQGDGSGNTGELFF. The CDR3 DNA reads TGCGCCAGCAGCCAAGGTGATGGTAGCGGAAACACCGGGGAGCTGTTTTTT.

This clone appeared once. The chain uses TRBV4-1 and TRBJ2-1; TRBD2 aligns across 11 bases. CDR3 size: 16 residues. The V gene's germline CDR1 is MGHRA and CDR2 YSYEKL. Trimming removed 1 base from V and 9 bases from J; junction bases left unmatched: 8. The CDR3 loop is CASSQVTSGSSGEQFF. CDR3 DNA sequence: TGCGCCAGCAGCCAAGTTACTAGCGGGAGCTCAGGTGAGCAGTTCTTC.

The chain has TRBV30 and TRBJ2-7; TRBD2 matches 10 bases. Trimming took 0 bases from V and 4 from J; bases not matched to a gene: 12. The germline gives CDR1 GTSNPN, CDR2 SVGIG (reference sequence). The CDR3 has 17 amino acids. Written as DNA, the CDR3 is TGTGCCTGGAGTGTAGGGTGGGGACTAGCGCATGATTACGAGCAGTACTTC. Translation gives CAWSVGWGLAHDYEQYF.

This chain links TRBV5-1 with TRBJ2-7; 9 bases fit TRBD1. CDR1 is SGHRS and CDR2 is YFSETQ in the germline V gene. This CDR3 is built from 16 residues. V was clipped by 4 bases and J by 0 bases; unmatched bases: 8. The CDR3 sequence: CASSRAGTGSSYEQYF. CDR3 nucleotide sequence: TGCGCCAGCAGCCGTGCAGGGACAGGGAGCTCCTACGAGCAGTACTTC.

The chain recombines TRBV5-1 with TRBJ1-1; possibly TRBD1 for D (5 bases). From germline, CDR1 is SGHRS and CDR2 YFSETQ. Trimming took 5 bases from V and 1 from J, leaving 18 bases between them. The CDR3 is 16 amino acids. CDR3 in amino acids: CASRWDKDTRNTEAFF. CDR3 DNA: TGCGCCAGCAGGTGGGATAAGGACACGCGGAACACTGAAGCTTTCTTT.

This rearrangement joins TRBV5-1 to TRBJ2-7; 11 bases are shared with TRBD2. Per the germline V gene, CDR1 is SGHRS and CDR2 is YFSETQ. V lost 4 bases to trimming and J lost 2 bases; unmatched junction nucleotides: 2. CDR3 length: 14 amino acids. In nucleotides, the CDR3 is TGCGCCAGCAGCGTGGGACTAGCGGCCTACGAGCAGTACTTC. Encoded protein: CASSVGLAAYEQYF.

The chain couples TRBV19 to TRBJ1-2; D is possibly TRBD1 (5 bases). The germline gives CDR1 LNHDA, CDR2 SQIVND (reference sequence). V was clipped by 5 bases and J by 2 bases, with 18 bases between them. This CDR3 is 16 amino acids long. DNA for the CDR3: TGTGCCAGTAGTCCCCGAGGAGAAGGGGCCAACTATGGCTACACCTTC. This encodes CASSPRGEGANYGYTF.

The chain joins TRBV7-9 to TRBJ2-1, with 7 bases lining up with TRBD2. Germline values: CDR1 SEHNR, CDR2 FQNEAQ (reference sequence). This CDR3 comprises 19 residues. V lost 3 bases, J lost 6 bases, and 20 bases stayed unmatched. CDR3 loop: CASSFRGPIAGRAGNEQFF. DNA of the CDR3: TGTGCCAGCAGCTTTCGGGGTCCCATAGCTGGGAGGGCGGGCAATGAGCAGTTCTTC.

The chain links TRBV19 to TRBJ2-1, with a tentative D call TRBD2 (5 bases). The V gene lost 3 bases and the J gene lost 8 bases, with 8 bases spanning the gap. The V gene's germline CDR1 is LNHDA and CDR2 SQIVND (reference sequence). This CDR3 spans 12 amino acids. CDR3: CASSIGRDEQFF. CDR3 DNA: TGTGCCAGTAGTATCGGGCGGGATGAGCAGTTCTTC.

The chain links TRBV7-9 to TRBJ2-6; D possibly corresponds to TRBD1 (5 bases). This CDR3 is built from 17 residues. V lost 3 bases to trimming and J lost 4 bases, with 16 bases between them. Germline-derived CDR1 and CDR2 are SEHNR and FQNEAQ (reference sequence). The CDR3 is CASSLWGSPSGANVLTF. CDR3 nucleotides: TGTGCCAGCAGCTTGTGGGGCAGCCCTTCCGGGGCCAACGTCCTGACTTTC.

J is TRBJ1-1 and V is TRBV6-5, with 10 positions matching TRBD1. In germline, CDR1 is MNHEY, CDR2 SVGAGI. The CDR3 runs 13 residues. Trimming cost V 5 bases and J 7 bases; bases outside gene matches: 4. The CDR3 loop reads CASSRGQGVEAFF. The CDR3 DNA follows: TGTGCCAGCAGTCGAGGACAGGGGGTTGAAGCTTTCTTT.

The genes are TRBV5-4 and TRBJ2-3; D not resolved. In germline, CDR1 is SGHNT, CDR2 YYREEE (reference sequence). Trimming left V 1 base short and J 1 base short, with 7 bases between. The length of the CDR3 is 14 residues. The CDR3 DNA sequence: TGTGCCAGCAGCTTGAAGAGCGGCACAGATACGCAGTATTTT. Its protein product is CASSLKSGTDTQYF. The full variable domain, in which reference TRBV5-4 and TRBJ2-3 provide the parts outside the CDR3, is ETGVTQSPTHLIKTRGQQVTLRCSSQSGHNTVSWYQQALGQGPQFIFQYYREEENGRGNFPPRFSGLQFPNYSSELNVNALELDDSALYLCASSLKSGTDTQYFGPGTRLTVL.

This chain joins TRBV2 and TRBJ2-5, with D tentatively TRBD1 (5 bases). CDR1 and CDR2 from the germline V gene are SNHLY and FYNNEI. The V and J ends lost 3 bases and 2 bases respectively, with 19 bases between them. The CDR3 is made up of 17 amino acids. The CDR3 DNA follows: TGTGCCAGCAGTGAGAATCCGGACACCATCAATCAAGAGACCCAGTACTTC. It encodes CASSENPDTINQETQYF.